What follows are 15 T cell receptor beta chains derived from one specimen sequenced in a study of regulatory T cells in long-lasting Graves disease. Researchers made TCR beta libraries by using iRepertoire HTBI primers and running Arm-PCR on CDR3 regions. MiXCR, applied by TCRdb to the multiplex PCR reads, yields one record per CDR3 protein. The sample lists approximately 490,000 distinct CDR3 sequences, around 16% seen once, with 9% to 15% in the top ten. Time point denoted: newly diagnosed GD, antithyroid drugs for less than 3 months. Isolated PBMC RNA provided the starting material for the TCR library. The same specimen was also included in a second study, on T cells in Graves' hyperthyroidism and ophthalmopathy.

The source material was peripheral blood mononuclear cells (PBMCs), sampled at new diagnosis, from a patient treated with antithyroid drugs. The receptors shown here come from a man between 35 and 55 years old with Graves disease.

This clonotype has a count of ten or more. The V and J genes are TRBV7-6 and TRBJ2-3; 9 bases are a match to TRBD2. J was trimmed by 4 bases and V by 5 bases; bases with no gene match: 10. The germline V gene encodes CDR1 SGHVS and CDR2 FNYEAQ. The CDR3 consists of 16 residues. The CDR3 DNA reads as TGTGCCAGCAGCCAACCGGGACTAGCCCCGCCAGATACGCAGTATTTT. It is translated as CASSQPGLAPPDTQYF.

This clonotype occurred many times. The rearrangement uses TRBV30 and TRBJ1-1; 11 bases match TRBD1. V was pared by 0 bases and J by 6 bases, with 3 bases of the junction left unmatched. The CDR3 totals 14 residues. CDR1 and CDR2 (germline): GTSNPN, SVGIG (reference sequence). The CDR3 loop is CAWSVLDRGPEAFF. The CDR3 coding sequence is TGTGCCTGGAGTGTACTGGACAGGGGGCCTGAAGCTTTCTTT.

This clonotype was counted at least ten times. The V call is TRBV11-2, the J call TRBJ2-1; D perhaps matches TRBD2 (6 bases). The CDR3 covers 17 residues. Germline CDR1 reads SGHAT; CDR2 reads FQNNGV. Trimming removed 1 base from V and 0 bases from J, with 13 bases in between. In DNA form, the CDR3 reads TGTGCCAGCAGCTTAGGGGTGGGAGGACCCTCCTACAATGAGCAGTTCTTC. This translates into CASSLGVGGPSYNEQFF.

The rearrangement joins TRBV12-3 or TRBV12-4 to TRBJ1-3; unclear D gene. With 1 base removed from V and 0 bases from J, the gap between germline ends came to 10 bases. The CDR3 has 16 amino acids. The CDR3 coding sequence is TGTGCCAGCAGTTTAGACACATCCTACTCTGGAAACACCATATATTTT. This encodes CASSLDTSYSGNTIYF.

There are many counts of this clonotype. The gene calls are TRBV12-3 or TRBV12-4 and TRBJ2-1; TRBD2 matches at 9 bases. The CDR3 has 17 residues. V gave up 3 bases and J gave up 0 bases; unmatched junction bases: 6. The CDR3 coding sequence is TGTGCCAGCAGTTTTCGGGCTAGCGGGAACTCCTACAATGAGCAGTTCTTC. This gives the protein CASSFRASGNSYNEQFF.

In regard to this clonotype: A read error may explain this, as a much larger clone is one base away. V gene TRBV20-1 combines with J gene TRBJ1-1; 7 positions agree with TRBD1. In germline, CDR1 is DFQATT, CDR2 SNEGSKA (reference sequence). The CDR3 has 13 amino acids. DNA of the CDR3: TGCAAGGCCACAGGGGCAGTGAACACTGAAGCTTTCTTT. As protein: CKATGAVNTEAFF.

The J gene is TRBJ2-7, the V gene TRBV12-3 or TRBV12-4, with TRBD1 matching over 9 bases. The CDR3 is 14 amino acids. The J segment lost 3 bases and the V segment lost 3 bases, leaving 3 bases of the junction unmatched. The CDR3 nucleotides are TGTGCCAGCAGTTTCGGGGGACAGGGCTACGAGCAGTACTTC. Amino acid sequence: CASSFGGQGYEQYF.

Many counts were recorded for this clonotype. This chain joins TRBV6-1 and TRBJ1-2; D is undetermined. CDR3 length equals 13 residues. Trimming removed 3 bases at V and 8 bases at J, with 13 bases between. The germline gives CDR1 MNHNS, CDR2 SASEGT. CDR3 nucleotide sequence: TGTGCCAGCAGTGAGGCCTCGAGGATCGGCTACACCTTC. Protein sequence: CASSEASRIGYTF.

This clonotype was seen at least ten times. V is TRBV5-1 and J is TRBJ2-2; a weak D match, TRBD1 (5 bases). The ends were cut back, 0 bases at V and 1 base at J, with 16 bases in the middle. This CDR3 is 18 amino acids long. CDR1 is SGHRS, CDR2 YFSETQ, per germline. Written as DNA, the CDR3 is TGCGCCAGCAGCTTGGACAGGAATGGACCTGGGAACACCGGGGAGCTGTTTTTT. Translating gives CASSLDRNGPGNTGELFF.

This clonotype was observed at least ten times. The chain has TRBV7-3 and TRBJ2-3; weak D call: TRBD2 (6 bases). V lost 2 bases and J lost 14, with 20 bases in between. There are 14 residues in the CDR3. Germline loops: CDR1 SGHTA, CDR2 FQGTGA. CDR3: CASSLAPGTPSLYF. The CDR3 DNA reads TGTGCCAGCAGCTTAGCCCCCGGGACTCCCTCGCTGTATTTT.

The chain combines TRBV5-1 with TRBJ2-1; D is possibly TRBD2 (5 bases). Trimming took 4 bases from V and 8 from J, leaving 13 bases between them. The CDR3 consists of 13 residues. Germline V gene lookup returns CDR1 SGHRS and CDR2 YFSETQ. CDR3 coding DNA: TGCGCCAGCAGCCTCAGGACTTACGATGAGCAGTTCTTC. It specifies CASSLRTYDEQFF.

This clonotype showed up many times. This chain uses TRBV28 with TRBJ2-2; D possibly corresponds to TRBD2 (7 bases). Trimming took 2 bases from V and 3 from J, leaving 10 bases between them. The CDR3 is 15 amino acids. Germline values: CDR1 MDHEN, CDR2 SYDVKM. The CDR3 here is CASSLGRGYTGELFF. The CDR3 bases are TGTGCCAGCAGTTTAGGGAGGGGGTACACCGGGGAGCTGTTTTTT.

This clonotype was seen at least ten times. The genes are TRBV2 and TRBJ1-5, with 7 nucleotides matching TRBD1. The V and J ends lost 6 bases and 2 bases, in that order; junction bases with no gene match: 4. The CDR3 is made up of 14 amino acids. CDR1 is SNHLY and CDR2 is FYNNEI in the germline V gene. The CDR3 DNA reads as TGTGCCAGCAGCCAGGGGGGGGGCAATCAGCCCCAGCATTTT. The encoded protein is CASSQGGGNQPQHF.

A word on this clonotype: Given a far larger clone just one base away, this is likely a sequencing read error. Since no conserved phenylalanine or tryptophan closes the CDR3, a read error is the likely cause. The chain combines TRBV6-2 or TRBV6-3 with TRBJ1-6; TRBD1 matches 8 bases. The CDR3 contains 14 residues. V dropped 2 bases and J dropped 7; count of bases not matched to a gene: 1. The germline CDR1 and CDR2 sequences are MNHEY and SVGEGT. In DNA, the CDR3 is TGTGCCAGCAGTTACGGACAGGGAAATTCACCCCTCCACTCT. Amino acids: CASSYGQGNSPLHS.

J is TRBJ2-1 and V is TRBV10-1, with TRBD2 identical over 9 bases. Germline V gene lookup returns CDR1 WNHNN and CDR2 SYGVQD (reference sequence). CDR3 size: 16 residues. V shed 2 bases, J shed 7 bases, and the junction held 9 bases outside the gene matches. CDR3: CASSENPLAGRNEQFF. CDR3 in DNA: TGCGCCAGCAGTGAGAACCCCCTAGCGGGAAGGAATGAGCAGTTCTTC.